This T cell receptor (beta chain) was identified during a study of T cell responses to AZD1222 COVID-19 vaccine. Assay used: immunoSEQ multiplex PCR; TCRdb lists only in-frame clones, some missing. The sample records approximately 100,000 clones, 90% being singletons. Germline-derived CDR1 and CDR2 are SGHVS and FQNEAQ. V shed 2 bases and J 3 bases; nucleotides not matched to a gene: 6. This CDR3 spans 15 amino acids. Points on this clone: Its antigen remains unknown.

Findings of the study overall: The repertoires were collected only after the peak T cell response. Spike-specific TCR repertoires showed rising breadth and depth after two AZD1222 doses. Unmutated regions of variants are reportedly targeted by nearly half of spike-specific TCRs.

This specimen consisted of peripheral blood, obtained on day 0 of AZD1222 vaccination. This chain links TRBV7-8 with TRBJ1-2, with 7 bases matching TRBD1. The receptor was derived from an adult in good health. The CDR3 DNA sequence: TGTGCCAGCAGCTTAACCGGGACAGTCTACTATGGCTACACCTTC. Protein: CASSLTGTVYYGYTF.